The entry that follows covers one T cell receptor beta chain sequence. Its antigen is unknown. TCRdb's table, derived via immunoSEQ multiplex PCR, lists solely in-frame clones and lacks some. The sample carries around 400,000 clones, about 80% recorded once. V was clipped by 3 bases and J by 6 bases, with 15 bases between them. The CDR3 has 15 amino acids. Looked up from germline, CDR1 is SGDLS and CDR2 is YYNGEE. As for treatment: around 19 received Ad26.COV2.S at low or high dose, single or two shots; roughly five received placebo; per-sample allocation not given. Vaccine and placebo recipients were sampled on day 63 after the first injection. This entry comes from a study of Ad26.COV2.S vaccination and SARS-CoV-2 variants. About the study: Intramuscularly, Ad26.COV2.S was given either once or twice, 56 days apart.

Points from the study as a whole: Total T cell responses may have been underestimated by the TCR breadth and depth analyses. Considerable breadth of spike-specific CD8+ and CD4+ T cell responses has reportedly been documented following vaccination.

The specimen comprised peripheral blood, sampled in a trial of Ad26.COV2.S vaccine versus placebo. The source is a person aged 18-65 years who received the Ad26.COV2.S COVID-19 vaccine or a placebo. The chain joins TRBV9 to TRBJ2-2, with D possibly TRBD1 on 5 matching bases. The CDR3 coding sequence is TGTGCCAGCAGCGACAATCGTGCCAGGGCCGGGGAGCTGTTTTTT. This encodes CASSDNRARAGELFF.